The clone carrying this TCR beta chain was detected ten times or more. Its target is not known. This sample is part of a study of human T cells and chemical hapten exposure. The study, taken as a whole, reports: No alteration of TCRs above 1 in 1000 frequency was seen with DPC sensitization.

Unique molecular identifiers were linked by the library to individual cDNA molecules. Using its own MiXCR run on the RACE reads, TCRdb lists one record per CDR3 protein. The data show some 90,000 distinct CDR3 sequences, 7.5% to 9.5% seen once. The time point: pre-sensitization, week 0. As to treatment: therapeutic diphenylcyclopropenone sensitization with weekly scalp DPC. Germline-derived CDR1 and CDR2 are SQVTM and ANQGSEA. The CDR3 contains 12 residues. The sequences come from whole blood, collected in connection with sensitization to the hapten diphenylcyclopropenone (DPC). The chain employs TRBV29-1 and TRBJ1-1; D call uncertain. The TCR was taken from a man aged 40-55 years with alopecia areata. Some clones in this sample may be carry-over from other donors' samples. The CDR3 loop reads CRISSAGAEAFF. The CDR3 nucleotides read TGCAGAATCTCTTCAGCCGGCGCTGAAGCTTTCTTT.